What follows describes a single T cell receptor (beta chain). Its antigen is as yet unknown. It is unclear where the CDR3 begins or ends on the DNA, so no DNA is shown, and the CDR3 is as TCRdb lists it. This record comes from a study of shared clonotypes between healthy human individuals. Points from the study as a whole: Of the naive CD4 clonotypes, about 5% were shared across several donors. A limitation of the genetic and exposure-history diversity represented arose from few donors.

Including both end residues, the CDR3 is 13 amino acids long. From germline, CDR1 is SNHLY and CDR2 FYNNEI. Division of CD4+ cells produced a CD45RA+ naive subset and a CD45RA-negative memory subset. On sorted subsets, replicate PCRs used 150 to 250 ng DNA, or approximately 33,000 T cell genomes. Clones were read by immunoSEQ multiplex PCR, and TCRdb kept only the in-frame ones, dropping some. The table records 2 million to 3 million clones, 90% to 95% of them present only once. The sample taken for sequencing was naive CD4+ T cells sorted from blood. This sample's subset: CD45RA+ positively selected. The sequence came from a man aged 18 to 30 in good health. The chain has TRBV2 and TRBJ1-1; the D call of TRBD1 is as the table states it, not checked on the DNA. CDR3 amino acids: CASSVGQGAPPIF.